The 19 T cell receptor beta chains listed next were all sequenced from one sample in a study of blood T cell repertoires in COVID-19. Only in-frame clones appear in the TCRdb table, and some are missing; sequencing was by immunoSEQ multiplex PCR. The sample lists under 300,000 clones, 75% to 90% occurring once. Specimen: peripheral blood. Receptors originate from a woman in her twenties or thirties with active or convalescent COVID-19.

The rearrangement uses TRBV7-2 and TRBJ2-3; tentatively, D is TRBD2 (6 bases). In germline, CDR1 is SGHTA, CDR2 FQGNSA. This CDR3 contains 17 residues. V lost 1 base to trimming and J lost 2 bases, with 16 bases between them. The CDR3: CASSLVPAGRPTDTQYF. CDR3 DNA sequence: TGTGCCAGCAGCTTAGTGCCAGCGGGTCGGCCCACAGATACGCAGTATTTT.

In this sample, this clone turned up a few times. V usage is TRBV7-9 and J usage is TRBJ2-1, with TRBD2 identical over 9 bases. CDR1 and CDR2 from the germline V gene are SEHNR and FQNEAQ (reference sequence). The CDR3 loop spans 14 amino acids. Unmatched junction bases numbered 5, after V lost 8 bases and J lost 3 bases. The CDR3 bases are TGTGCCAGCGGAATGACTAGCGGCTACAATGAGCAGTTCTTC. Translation: CASGMTSGYNEQFF.

The gene calls are TRBV27 and TRBJ2-4, with TRBD1 matching over 10 bases. The CDR3 sequence is 14 residues long. The V gene end was trimmed by 6 bases and the J gene end by 7 bases; junction bases not matched to a gene: 6. Per germline, CDR1 MNHEY and CDR2 SMNVEV (reference sequence). The CDR3 nucleotides are TGTGCCAGCAGAACGGGACAGGGGTCGAACATTCAGTACTTC. This encodes CASRTGQGSNIQYF.

The V call is TRBV15, the J call TRBJ2-7; 12 bases map to TRBD1. Germline V gene sequence: CDR1 LNHNV, CDR2 YYDKDF (reference sequence). V was pared by 4 bases and J by 3 bases, with 4 bases of the junction left unmatched. This CDR3 is built from 15 residues. The CDR3 reads CATSTRDRGLYEQYF. In DNA form, the CDR3 reads TGTGCCACCAGCACCCGGGACAGGGGGCTCTACGAGCAGTACTTC.

The V call is TRBV7-9, the J call TRBJ1-4; no clear D. The CDR3 is 15 amino acids. Per the germline V gene, CDR1 is SEHNR and CDR2 is FQNEAQ (reference sequence). Trimming shortened V by 1 base and J by 2 bases, and 8 bases separated the two germline ends. The CDR3 is CASSLGAVTNEKLFF. In DNA, the CDR3 is TGTGCCAGCAGCTTAGGGGCAGTCACTAATGAAAAACTGTTTTTT. The full variable domain, with the rest looked up from reference TRBV7-9 and TRBJ1-4, is DTGVSQNPRHKITKRGQNVTFRCDPISEHNRLYWYRQTLGQGPEFLTYFQNEAQLEKSRLLSDRFSAERPKGSFSTLEIQRTEQGDSAMYLCASSLGAVTNEKLFFGSGTQLSVL.

The chain combines TRBV6-1 with TRBJ1-5; D might be TRBD1 (5 bases). The V end lost 2 bases, the J end lost 2 bases, and 10 bases lay between the germline ends. The germline gives CDR1 MNHNS, CDR2 SASEGT. This CDR3 contains 15 residues. The CDR3 DNA reads as TGTGCCAGCAGTGAAACAGGTTCGGGCAATCAGCCCCAGCATTTT. Residues: CASSETGSGNQPQHF.

The chain recombines TRBV6-5 with TRBJ2-3; 8 bases match TRBD2. Per germline, CDR1 MNHEY and CDR2 SVGAGI. J gave up 2 bases and V 6 bases, and 7 bases lay outside the gene matches. The CDR3 sequence is 15 residues long. The CDR3: CASRTKRELTDTQYF. The CDR3 DNA follows: TGTGCCAGCAGAACTAAGCGGGAGCTCACAGATACGCAGTATTTT.

This clone came up a few times. V usage is TRBV19 and J usage is TRBJ2-5; 11 bases fit TRBD2. Germline V gene data show CDR1 as LNHDA and CDR2 as SQIVND (reference sequence). This CDR3 region has 16 residues. Trimming removed 5 bases from V and 0 bases from J; junction bases left unmatched: 5. The CDR3 nucleotides are TGTGCCAGTAGTCTGTCTAGCGGGGGGTACCAAGAGACCCAGTACTTC. This encodes CASSLSSGGYQETQYF.

The J gene is TRBJ2-7, the V gene TRBV27, with 10 bases aligning to TRBD1. Trimming took 5 bases from V and 5 from J; bases not matched to a gene: 6. The CDR3 totals 14 residues. Looked up from germline, CDR1 is MNHEY and CDR2 is SMNVEV (reference sequence). The CDR3 protein is CASSRTGTGDEQYF. The CDR3, as DNA: TGTGCCAGCAGTCGGACCGGGACAGGGGACGAGCAGTACTTC.

The rearrangement links TRBV5-8 to TRBJ2-5; possibly TRBD1 for D (6 bases). Per germline, CDR1 SGHTS and CDR2 YDEGEE. The V and J ends lost 3 bases and 4 bases respectively, with 19 bases between them. This CDR3 comprises 16 residues. CDR3 sequence: CASSSAVARGTETQYF. The CDR3 DNA reads TGTGCCAGCAGCTCTGCGGTTGCCAGGGGCACAGAGACCCAGTACTTC. The complete variable domain, with remaining parts taken from reference TRBV5-8 and TRBJ2-5, reads EAGVTQSPTHLIKTRGQQATLRCSPISGHTSVYWYQQALGLGLQFLLWYDEGEERNRGNFPPRFSGRQFPNYSSELNVNALELEDSALYLCASSSAVARGTETQYFGPGTRLLVL.

The V gene is TRBV5-1, the J gene TRBJ2-1; the D gene is possibly TRBD1 (5 bases). CDR3 length: 16 amino acids. Germline V gene data show CDR1 as SGHRS and CDR2 as YFSETQ. The V gene lost 5 bases and the J gene lost 2 bases, with 17 bases spanning the gap. DNA of the CDR3: TGCGCCAGCAGTCCCTTAGGGGAAGTAACCTACAATGAGCAGTTCTTC. This gives the protein CASSPLGEVTYNEQFF.

The table lists this clone with a count of one. This chain joins TRBV6-5 and TRBJ2-4; 7 bases agree with TRBD1. In germline, CDR1 is MNHEY, CDR2 SVGAGI. The CDR3 is 15 residues long. After removal of 7 bases from V and 0 bases from J, the junction contained 6 bases not matched to a gene. The CDR3 region is CASTQTGKAKNIQYF. The CDR3 DNA reads TGTGCCAGCACCCAGACAGGGAAAGCCAAAAACATTCAGTACTTC.

The chain joins TRBV7-9 to TRBJ1-2; no clear D gene. CDR3 length: 12 residues. Germline lookup yields CDR1 SEHNR and CDR2 FQNEAQ (reference sequence). Trimming cost V 5 bases and J 10 bases, with 14 bases left between them. The CDR3 DNA follows: TGTGCCAGCAGCCCCGGAGACTTCGACTACACCTTC. Protein sequence: CASSPGDFDYTF.

The chain employs TRBV20-1 and TRBJ2-1; D gene uncertain. Per the germline V gene, CDR1 is DFQATT and CDR2 is SNEGSKA (reference sequence). V was pared by 3 bases and J by 6 bases, with 12 bases between. The CDR3 spans 13 residues. DNA of the CDR3: TGCAGTGCTAGTCACAACGTTGCCAATGAGCAGTTCTTC. This codes for CSASHNVANEQFF.

Note on this clone: Relative to the germline gene, one junction end is altered; a read error may explain this. The chain has TRBV5-1 and TRBJ1-1, with TRBD1 identical over 7 bases. CDR1 is SGHRS, CDR2 YFSETQ, per germline. The CDR3 contains 13 residues. The CDR3 nucleotides read TGCGCCAGCAGCCCGAGGACAGGTCATGAATCTTTCTTT. As protein: CASSPRTGHESFF.

This clone has just a few counts. One end of the junction is discordant with germline, which a read error may explain. Distinct nucleotide sequences in the sample also encode this CDR3. The chain recombines TRBV19 with TRBJ1-2; 7 nucleotides line up with TRBD1. CDR3 length equals 13 residues. Germline V lookup: CDR1 LNHDA, CDR2 SQIVND (reference sequence). Here the CDR3 DNA reads TGTGCCAGTAGCATAGACAGGGCCTATGGCTACACCTTC. Translated: CASSIDRAYGYTF.

The rearrangement joins TRBV18 to TRBJ2-5, with D perhaps matching TRBD2 (7 bases). CDR1 is KGHSH and CDR2 is LQKENI in the germline V gene. V was trimmed by 3 bases and J by 1 base, leaving 15 bases between them. The length of the CDR3 is 16 residues. In DNA form, the CDR3 reads TGTGCCAGCTCACCGACGGGGGGCCAGGCCCAAGAGACCCAGTACTTC. It codes for CASSPTGGQAQETQYF.

This clone came up a few times. V usage is TRBV24-1 and J usage is TRBJ1-2; D not certain. The CDR3 sequence is 13 residues long. V lost 1 base to trimming and J lost 6 bases, with 8 bases between them. The germline V gene has CDR1 KGHDR and CDR2 SFDVKD. CDR3 DNA: TGTGCCACCAGTGATTTACTAGGGAATGGCTACACCTTC. This translates into CATSDLLGNGYTF.

Only one count was recorded for this clone. This chain uses TRBV30 with TRBJ1-6; the D gene is possibly TRBD1 (5 bases). CDR1 and CDR2 from the germline V gene are GTSNPN and SVGIG (reference sequence). This CDR3 region has 19 residues. V lost 0 bases and J lost 0, with 18 bases in between. For the CDR3, the DNA is TGTGCCTGGAGTGTTGGTATCGGCCGGGGGAGCTCCTATAATTCACCCCTCCACTTT. Protein: CAWSVGIGRGSSYNSPLHF.